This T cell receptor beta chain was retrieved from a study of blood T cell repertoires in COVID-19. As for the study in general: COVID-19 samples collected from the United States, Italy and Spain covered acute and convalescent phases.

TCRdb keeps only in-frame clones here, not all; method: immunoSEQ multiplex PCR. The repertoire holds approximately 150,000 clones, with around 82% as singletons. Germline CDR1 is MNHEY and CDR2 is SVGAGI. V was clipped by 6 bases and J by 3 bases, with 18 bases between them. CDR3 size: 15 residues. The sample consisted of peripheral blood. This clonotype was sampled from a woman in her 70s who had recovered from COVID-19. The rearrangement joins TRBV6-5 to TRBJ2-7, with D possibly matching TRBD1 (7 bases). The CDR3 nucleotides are TGTGCCAGCAGCGAGGGGGGACAGATTGGCTACGAGCAGTACTTC. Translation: CASSEGGQIGYEQYF.